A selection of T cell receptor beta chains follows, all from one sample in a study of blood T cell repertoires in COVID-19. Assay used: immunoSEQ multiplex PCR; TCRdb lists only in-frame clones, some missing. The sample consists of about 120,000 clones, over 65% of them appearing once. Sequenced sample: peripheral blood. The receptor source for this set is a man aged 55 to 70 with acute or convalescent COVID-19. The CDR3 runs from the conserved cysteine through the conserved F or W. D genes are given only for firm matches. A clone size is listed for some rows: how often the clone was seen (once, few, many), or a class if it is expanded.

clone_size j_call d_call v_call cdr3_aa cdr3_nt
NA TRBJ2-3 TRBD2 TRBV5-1 CASSLVQRERTDTQYF TGCGCCAGCAGCTTGGTGCAGCGGGAGAGGACAGATACGCAGTATTTT
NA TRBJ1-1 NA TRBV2 CASSRSPNTEAFF TGTGCCAGCAGTCGGAGTCCAAACACTGAAGCTTTCTTT
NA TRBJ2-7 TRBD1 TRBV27 CASSLSTGESYEQYF TGTGCCAGCAGTTTAAGTACAGGGGAATCCTACGAGCAGTACTTC
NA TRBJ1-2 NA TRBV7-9 CASSLEGVGYGYTF TGTGCCAGCAGCTTAGAGGGGGTCGGCTATGGCTACACCTTC
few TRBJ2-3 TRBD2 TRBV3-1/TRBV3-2 CASSLGGREVDTQYF TGTGCCAGCAGCCTGGGGGGGCGGGAGGTAGATACGCAGTATTTT
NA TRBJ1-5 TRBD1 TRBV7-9 CASSPDRGYSNQPQHF TGTGCCAGCAGCCCGGACAGGGGGTATAGCAATCAGCCCCAGCATTTT
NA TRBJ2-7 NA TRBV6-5 CASRDAGLPYEQYF TGTGCCAGCAGGGATGCGGGATTACCCTACGAGCAGTACTTC
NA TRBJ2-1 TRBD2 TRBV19 CASSSIAGYNEQFF TGTGCCAGTAGTTCCATAGCGGGATACAATGAGCAGTTCTTC
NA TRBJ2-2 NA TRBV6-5 CASSYSWARPGELFF TGTGCCAGCAGTTACTCTTGGGCCCGGCCCGGGGAGCTGTTTTTT
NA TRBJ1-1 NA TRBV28 CATQGYTEAFF TGTGCCACCCAGGGGTACACTGAAGCTTTCTTT
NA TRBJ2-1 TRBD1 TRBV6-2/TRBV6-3 CASSYPGQGSYNEQFF TGTGCCAGCAGTTACCCGGGACAGGGATCTTACAATGAGCAGTTCTTC
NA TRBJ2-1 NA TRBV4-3 CASSQDTLVSNEQFF TGCGCCAGCAGCCAAGATACCCTAGTCTCGAATGAGCAGTTCTTC
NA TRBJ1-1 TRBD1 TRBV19 CASSNGQGSTEAFF TGTGCCAGTAGCAACGGACAGGGTAGCACTGAAGCTTTCTTT
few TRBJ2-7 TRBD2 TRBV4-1 CASSQDSQREGYEQYF TGCGCCAGCAGCCAAGATTCCCAGCGGGAGGGCTACGAGCAGTACTTC
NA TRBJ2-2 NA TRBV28 CASSSTNTGELFF TGTGCCAGCAGTTCGACTAACACCGGGGAGCTGTTTTTT
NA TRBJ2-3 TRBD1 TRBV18 CASSPALQGADTQYF TGTGCCAGCTCACCAGCCTTACAGGGGGCAGATACGCAGTATTTT
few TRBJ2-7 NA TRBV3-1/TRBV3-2 CASSPNGGAGQPYEQYF TGTGCCAGCAGCCCCAATGGGGGGGCTGGGCAGCCCTACGAGCAGTACTTC
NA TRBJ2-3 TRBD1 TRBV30 CAWSRFGQGGTDTQYF TGTGCCTGGAGTCGCTTTGGACAGGGCGGCACAGATACGCAGTATTTT
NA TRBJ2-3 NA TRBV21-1 CASSKAPSGSHTDTQYF TGTGCCAGCAGCAAAGCGCCTAGCGGGAGCCACACAGATACGCAGTATTTT
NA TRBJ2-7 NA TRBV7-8 CASSAGAREQYF TGTGCCAGCAGCGCGGGGGCCCGCGAGCAGTACTTC
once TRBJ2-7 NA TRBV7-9 CASSLAGVVHEQYF TGTGCCAGCAGCTTAGCGGGAGTAGTCCACGAGCAGTACTTC
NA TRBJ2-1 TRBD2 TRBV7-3 CASSRSGRAWNEQFF TGTGCCAGCAGCCGTAGCGGGAGGGCATGGAATGAGCAGTTCTTC
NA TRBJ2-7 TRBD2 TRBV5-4 CASSLGPGLAGAYEQYF TGTGCCAGCAGCTTGGGCCCGGGACTAGCGGGGGCCTACGAGCAGTACTTC
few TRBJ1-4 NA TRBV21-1 CASSKVDKPLTNEKLFF TGTGCCAGCAGCAAAGTGGACAAGCCCTTAACTAATGAAAAACTGTTTTTT
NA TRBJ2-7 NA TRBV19 CASSVQGTHEQYF TGTGCCAGTAGTGTACAGGGTACCCACGAGCAGTACTTC